These 29 T cell receptor beta chains were sequenced from one sample in a study of spatial heterogeneity in lung cancer. The time point is: sample taken at primary tumor resection. From tumor, nontumor lung or frozen PBMC, whole RNA was taken unsorted for sequencing. TCRdb reprocessed the 5' RACE reads via MiXCR and lists one record per CDR3 protein. In the table there are roughly 82,000 distinct CDR3 sequences, over 9.5% of which are singletons. The specimen comprised PBMCs, sampled at surgery. These receptors were taken from a male donor with early-stage non-small cell lung cancer.

CDR3 coding DNA: TGTGCCAGCAGCTCCTACAGGGCTGAAGCTTTCTTT. Protein sequence: CASSSYRAEAFF. This rearrangement joins TRBV13 to TRBJ1-1, with D tentatively TRBD1 (6 bases). The V gene's germline CDR1 is PRHDT and CDR2 FYEKMQ (reference sequence). The CDR3 totals 12 residues. V lost 4 bases and J lost 6, with 9 bases in between.

The V and J genes are TRBV6-6 and TRBJ1-1; 7 nucleotides line up with TRBD1. Germline V gives CDR1 MNHNY, CDR2 SVGAGI (reference sequence). This CDR3 is built from 14 residues. J was trimmed by 5 bases and V by 7 bases; bases with no gene match: 10. CDR3 sequence reads: CASTMGQFGTEAFF. As DNA, the CDR3 is TGTGCCAGCACTATGGGACAGTTTGGAACTGAAGCTTTCTTT.

This clonotype occurred many times. CDR3 coding DNA: TGTGCCAGCAGCCCTAATCCGAACACTGAAGCTTTCTTT. Translating it yields CASSPNPNTEAFF. The chain is built from TRBV7-3 and TRBJ1-1; D gene ambiguous. This CDR3 has 13 residues. Deletions cut 5 bases from V and 1 base from J, with 8 bases between. Looked up from germline, CDR1 is SGHTA and CDR2 is FQGTGA.

This clonotype has at least ten counts. The chain couples TRBV7-9 to TRBJ2-4, with D unresolved. The V and J ends lost 5 bases and 0 bases respectively, with 14 bases between them. Germline V CDR1 and CDR2: SEHNR, FQNEAQ (reference sequence). The CDR3 contains 16 residues. The CDR3 sequence is CASSAGGDLAKNIQYF. The CDR3 nucleotides are TGTGCCAGCAGCGCAGGCGGAGACCTAGCCAAAAACATTCAGTACTTC.

The chain joins TRBV29-1 to TRBJ2-7; D may match TRBD1 or TRBD2 (5 bases each). CDR3 length equals 11 residues. Germline assignment: CDR1 SQVTM and CDR2 ANQGSEA. Trimming removed 6 bases at V and 4 bases at J, with 10 bases between. CDR3 protein: CSVGTSYEQYF. DNA of the CDR3: TGCAGCGTCGGGACCTCTTACGAGCAGTACTTC.

This clonotype was detected many times. The CDR3 sequence is CAISEFERDTQYF. CDR3 sequence (DNA): TGTGCCATCAGTGAGTTTGAGCGGGATACGCAGTATTTT. V is TRBV10-3 and J is TRBJ2-3; possibly TRBD2 for D (5 bases). The CDR3 contains 13 residues. V dropped 1 base and J dropped 6 bases, with 8 bases sitting between them. Germline V CDR1 and CDR2: ENHRY, SYGVKD.

V gene TRBV6-6 combines with J gene TRBJ2-2; no reliable D call. Trimming removed 0 bases from V and 5 bases from J, with 4 bases in between. Germline loops: CDR1 MNHNY, CDR2 SVGAGI (reference sequence). The CDR3 length is 13 residues. For the CDR3, the DNA is TGTGCCAGCAGTTACTCGAGTACCGGGGAGCTGTTTTTT. Protein sequence: CASSYSSTGELFF.

A few counts support this clonotype. The CDR3 DNA follows: TGTGCCAGCAGCTTGCCGGGATCTAGGGAGACCCAGTACTTC. Its translation: CASSLPGSRETQYF. The chain couples TRBV6-5 to TRBJ2-5; TRBD2 is a possible D gene (5 bases). The ends were cut back, 6 bases at V and 5 bases at J, with 16 bases in the middle. The CDR3 spans 14 residues. Germline assignment: CDR1 MNHEY and CDR2 SVGAGI.

The chain joins TRBV5-1 to TRBJ2-3, with TRBD1 matching over 7 bases. Germline CDR1 SGHRS, CDR2 YFSETQ. The CDR3 has 17 amino acids. Trimming took 4 bases from V and 3 from J; bases not matched to a gene: 14. CDR3 nucleotide sequence: TGCGCCAGCAGCCCGTCCCTAGGGGGCGGAAGAACAGATACGCAGTATTTT. It translates to CASSPSLGGGRTDTQYF.

This clonotype appeared a few times. V is TRBV12-3 or TRBV12-4 and J is TRBJ1-3; D gene ambiguous. Deletions cut 2 bases from V and 2 bases from J, with 1 base between. The CDR3 is 12 residues long. CDR3 DNA: TGTGCCAGCAGTTTACCTGGAAACACCATATATTTT. Translation: CASSLPGNTIYF.

The gene calls are TRBV13 and TRBJ2-3; D gene ambiguous. Trimming pared 1 base from V and 1 base from J, leaving 3 bases between. CDR1 and CDR2 (germline): PRHDT, FYEKMQ (reference sequence). CDR3 length: 13 amino acids. The CDR3 bases are TGTGCCAGCAGCTTAGCTCGCACAGATACGCAGTATTTT. Protein: CASSLARTDTQYF.

The chain is built from TRBV12-3 or TRBV12-4 and TRBJ1-5; D might be TRBD1 (5 bases). Trimming stripped 2 bases from V and 4 bases from J, with 12 bases between. CDR3 length: 15 residues. CDR3: CASSLPRGLNQPQHF. The DNA for the CDR3 is TGTGCCAGCAGTTTACCTAGGGGTCTTAATCAGCCCCAGCATTTT.

This clonotype turned up a few times. The chain employs TRBV5-1 and TRBJ2-1; no definite D call. This CDR3 is 15 amino acids long. Germline values: CDR1 SGHRS, CDR2 YFSETQ. V was pared by 0 bases and J by 4 bases, with 11 bases between. As DNA, the CDR3 is TGCGCCAGCAGCTTGGAGCGCGGAGATTACAATGAGCAGTTCTTC. Its protein product is CASSLERGDYNEQFF.

This clonotype occurred a few times. The DNA of the CDR3 is TGTGCCAGCCCTTTGGGCGGGGGCCGTCTGGGGGAGCAGTTCTTC. Amino acid sequence: CASPLGGGRLGEQFF. The rearrangement links TRBV12-3 or TRBV12-4 to TRBJ2-1; D possibly corresponds to TRBD2 (7 bases). V lost 8 bases and J 10 bases, leaving 24 bases between the germline ends. The CDR3 spans 15 residues.

At least ten counts were recorded for this clonotype. The J gene is TRBJ1-2, the V gene TRBV6-2 or TRBV6-3, with no clear D. Trimming took 0 bases from V and 10 from J, leaving 15 bases between them. This CDR3 has 14 residues. The germline gives CDR1 MNHEY, CDR2 SVGEGT. The CDR3 is CASSYSDKREFYTF. The CDR3 DNA is TGTGCCAGCAGTTACTCGGATAAAAGGGAGTTCTACACCTTC.

In its sample, this clonotype was seen a few times. The chain has TRBV5-1 and TRBJ2-3; 9 bases line up with TRBD1. This CDR3 region has 17 residues. Trimming at V came to 0 bases and at J to 0 bases, leaving 5 bases not matched to a gene. The V gene's germline CDR1 is SGHRS and CDR2 YFSETQ. In DNA form, the CDR3 reads TGCGCCAGCAGCTTGGGGGGACAGGGCCCTAGCACAGATACGCAGTATTTT. Translating it yields CASSLGGQGPSTDTQYF.

This clonotype showed up many times. The chain joins TRBV20-1 to TRBJ1-1; no clear D gene. CDR1 and CDR2 from the germline V gene are DFQATT and SNEGSKA (reference sequence). The ends were cut back, 4 bases at V and 1 base at J, with 16 bases in the middle. The CDR3 totals 15 residues. In nucleotides, the CDR3 is TGCAGTGCTATGGCTCCCTCATACAGGAACACTGAAGCTTTCTTT. Protein sequence: CSAMAPSYRNTEAFF.

The chain employs TRBV19 and TRBJ1-1, with TRBD1 identical over 8 bases. Germline assignment: CDR1 LNHDA and CDR2 SQIVND (reference sequence). This CDR3 comprises 13 residues. V was clipped by 8 bases and J by 4 bases; unmatched bases: 6. CDR3 DNA sequence: TGTGCCAGTTTGGACAGGGAGTTCACTGAAGCTTTCTTT. Translation: CASLDREFTEAFF.

This clonotype was counted many times. The chain combines TRBV4-1 with TRBJ1-3, with 9 nucleotides matching TRBD1. V lost 4 bases, J lost 4 bases, and 8 bases stayed unmatched. Germline V gene data show CDR1 as MGHRA and CDR2 as YSYEKL. This CDR3 contains 16 residues. The CDR3 DNA is TGCGCCAGCAGCCCGGGACAGGGACCGAGCGGAAACACCATATATTTT. Encoded protein: CASSPGQGPSGNTIYF.

This clonotype has a handful of counts. The chain is built from TRBV19 and TRBJ2-1; D may match TRBD1 or TRBD2 (6 bases each). The germline V gene has CDR1 LNHDA and CDR2 SQIVND (reference sequence). This CDR3 has 16 amino acids. The ends were cut back, 2 bases at V and 3 bases at J, with 14 bases in the middle. The CDR3 DNA sequence: TGTGCCAGTAGTATAATTGGAGGGGGGAACTACAATGAGCAGTTCTTC. Amino acid sequence: CASSIIGGGNYNEQFF.

This rearrangement joins TRBV11-2 to TRBJ2-1; 8 nucleotides agree with TRBD1. Germline V gene data show CDR1 as SGHAT and CDR2 as FQNNGV. The CDR3 contains 16 residues. V shed 1 base and J 8 bases; nucleotides not matched to a gene: 10. The CDR3: CASSLVGGQGDHEQFF. The CDR3 DNA sequence: TGTGCCAGCAGCTTAGTAGGCGGACAGGGAGACCATGAGCAGTTCTTC.

The CDR3 DNA sequence: TGTGCCACCGGCCCTCACACAGATACGCAGTATTTT. Translating it yields CATGPHTDTQYF. V is TRBV7-9 and J is TRBJ2-3; D gene ambiguous. Trimming stripped 10 bases from V and 2 bases from J, with 10 bases between. The CDR3 extends over 12 amino acids. CDR1 and CDR2 from the germline V gene are SEHNR and FQNEAQ (reference sequence).

Written as DNA, the CDR3 is TGCGCCAGTCTCGGGGTAGCGGGGCGCACAGATACGCAGTATTTT. Protein sequence: CASLGVAGRTDTQYF. V gene TRBV10-2 combines with J gene TRBJ2-3; 8 positions agree with TRBD2. Losses at the gene ends were 9 bases for V and 1 base for J; bases not matched to a gene: 9. This CDR3 is built from 15 residues. Germline lookup yields CDR1 WSHSY and CDR2 SAAADI.

There are a few counts of this clonotype. The V and J genes are TRBV29-1 and TRBJ2-3; D not resolved. Germline V gene data show CDR1 as SQVTM and CDR2 as ANQGSEA. Trimming pared 6 bases from V and 7 bases from J, leaving 17 bases between. The CDR3 sequence is 13 residues long. As DNA, the CDR3 is TGCAGCGTCCTGGGTCGAGAGCCTTATACGCAGTATTTT. As protein: CSVLGREPYTQYF.

V and J are TRBV9 and TRBJ2-1; D ambiguous. Germline V gene lookup returns CDR1 SGDLS and CDR2 YYNGEE. The CDR3 consists of 15 residues. Between the trimmed V and J ends, which lost 0 bases and 7 bases, there was a span of 14 bases. The CDR3 coding sequence is TGTGCCAGCAGCGTAGATGGCGGCATGGGGAATGAGCAGTTCTTC. Its translation is CASSVDGGMGNEQFF.

This chain uses TRBV5-5 with TRBJ2-1, with D possibly TRBD2 on 6 matching bases. Trimming removed 5 bases at V and 5 bases at J, with 14 bases between. The V gene's germline CDR1 is SGHKS and CDR2 YYEKEE (reference sequence). The CDR3 is 14 amino acids. This CDR3 reads CASRDSGTDNEQFF. The CDR3 bases are TGTGCCAGCAGAGATTCCGGGACTGACAATGAGCAGTTCTTC. The whole variable domain, filled in from reference TRBV5-5 and TRBJ2-1, reads DAGVTQSPTHLIKTRGQQVTLRCSPISGHKSVSWYQQVLGQGPQFIFQYYEKEERGRGNFPDRFSARQFPNYSSELNVNALLLGDSALYLCASRDSGTDNEQFFGPGTRLTVL.

This chain connects TRBV2 to TRBJ2-2, with 8 bases aligning to TRBD1. CDR1 is SNHLY, CDR2 FYNNEI, per germline. The CDR3 is 12 amino acids. Losses at the gene ends were 8 bases for V and 6 bases for J; bases not matched to a gene: 2. The CDR3 DNA reads as TGTGCCAGCCGACAGGGGCCCGGGGAGCTGTTTTTT. Protein: CASRQGPGELFF.

This rearrangement joins TRBV20-1 to TRBJ1-4; D not certain. The germline V gene has CDR1 DFQATT and CDR2 SNEGSKA (reference sequence). The V and J ends lost 0 bases and 4 bases respectively, with 9 bases between them. The CDR3 contains 14 residues. CDR3 bases: TGCAGTGCTAGAGATGCGCGGATTAATGAAAAACTGTTTTTT. Encoded protein: CSARDARINEKLFF.

The table lists this clonotype with a few counts. The rearrangement uses TRBV30 and TRBJ2-3, with 8 nucleotides matching TRBD1. The CDR3 sequence is 16 residues long. V was pared by 5 bases and J by 4 bases, with 14 bases of the junction left unmatched. The V gene's germline CDR1 is GTSNPN and CDR2 SVGIG (reference sequence). CDR3 residues: CAWDGASAGGADTQYF. CDR3 in DNA: TGTGCCTGGGATGGGGCCTCGGCAGGGGGCGCAGATACGCAGTATTTT.